What follows are 30 T cell receptor beta chains derived from one specimen sequenced in a study of shared clonotypes between healthy human individuals. Using immunoSEQ multiplex PCR, the repertoire was profiled, and TCRdb retains in-frame clones only, with some absent. The profile shows about 2 million clones, about 95% of them singletons. The source material was naive CD4+ T cells sorted from blood. Subset here: CD45RA+ positively selected. These receptors originate from a man younger than 30 in good health.

The chain couples TRBV28 to TRBJ1-1; weak D call: TRBD1 (6 bases). Per germline, CDR1 MDHEN and CDR2 SYDVKM. Trimming left V 8 bases short and J 2 bases short, with 15 bases between. This CDR3 contains 14 residues. This chain's CDR3 is CASVFRGTNTEAFF. CDR3 coding DNA: TGTGCCAGCGTCTTTCGAGGGACAAACACTGAAGCTTTCTTT.

The chain uses TRBV30 and TRBJ2-7; TRBD1 agrees at 7 bases. V trimming: 6 bases; J trimming: 0 bases; junction bases outside the gene matches: 8. This CDR3 is 14 amino acids long. Germline V CDR1 and CDR2: GTSNPN, SVGIG (reference sequence). CDR3 coding DNA: TGTGCCTGCAAACAGGGGCTAAGCTCCTACGAGCAGTACTTC. This gives the protein CACKQGLSSYEQYF.

The V call is TRBV6-1, the J call TRBJ2-5, with D tentatively TRBD1 (5 bases). The CDR3 sequence is 13 residues long. The V and J ends lost 5 bases and 1 base respectively, with 8 bases between them. The germline V gene encodes CDR1 MNHNS and CDR2 SASEGT. For the CDR3, the DNA is TGTGCCAGCAGTTGGCAGGGCCAAGAGACCCAGTACTTC. It encodes CASSWQGQETQYF.

The chain links TRBV10-3 to TRBJ2-5, with 8 positions matching TRBD2. Germline CDR1 is ENHRY and CDR2 is SYGVKD. This CDR3 spans 16 amino acids. With 4 bases clipped from V and 1 base from J, the junction kept 8 bases outside the gene matches. In DNA, the CDR3 is TGTGCCATCAGTGTGGAGCTAGCGGGCGGCCAAGAGACCCAGTACTTC. It codes for CAISVELAGGQETQYF.

The rearrangement links TRBV4-1 to TRBJ2-5; tentative D call: TRBD2 (6 bases). The CDR3 runs 14 residues. The germline V gene encodes CDR1 MGHRA and CDR2 YSYEKL. Trimming removed 3 bases at V and 2 bases at J, with 10 bases between. CDR3 coding DNA: TGCGCCAGCAGCCAGCCCGGGGGACAAGAGACCCAGTACTTC. It codes for CASSQPGGQETQYF.

The rearrangement links TRBV18 to TRBJ2-1; tentative D call: TRBD2 (6 bases). This CDR3 contains 16 residues. The V and J ends lost 10 bases and 0 bases respectively, with 19 bases between them. Germline loops: CDR1 KGHSH, CDR2 LQKENI. CDR3 amino acids: CATRLAALSSYNEQFF. For the CDR3, the DNA is TGTGCCACCAGATTAGCGGCCCTGAGCTCCTACAATGAGCAGTTCTTC.

The V call is TRBV18, the J call TRBJ1-1; 7 bases are shared with TRBD1. This CDR3 contains 15 residues. Germline CDR1 reads KGHSH; CDR2 reads LQKENI. Trimming cost V 1 base and J 3 bases; bases outside gene matches: 5. The CDR3 DNA sequence: TGTGCCAGCTCACCACTCGGCAGGGGGGACACTGAAGCTTTCTTT. Translated: CASSPLGRGDTEAFF.

The genes are TRBV7-2 and TRBJ2-1; D not resolved. V was clipped by 5 bases and J by 3 bases, with 14 bases between them. The CDR3 is made up of 15 amino acids. Germline CDR1 is SGHTA and CDR2 is FQGNSA. The DNA for the CDR3 is TGTGCCAGCAGCCCCAATTATCAATTCTACAATGAGCAGTTCTTC. It encodes CASSPNYQFYNEQFF. Full variable domain (missing parts from reference TRBV7-2 and TRBJ2-1): GAGVSQSPSNKVTEKGKDVELRCDPISGHTALYWYRQSLGQGLEFLIYFQGNSAPDKSGLPSDRFSAERTGGSVSTLTIQRTQQEDSAVYLCASSPNYQFYNEQFFGPGTRLTVL.

The rearrangement joins TRBV28 to TRBJ2-1, with 12 bases matching TRBD2. The junction had 4 bases not matched to a gene; V was cut back by 4 bases and J by 6 bases. Germline V lookup: CDR1 MDHEN, CDR2 SYDVKM. The CDR3 has 15 residues. The DNA of the CDR3 is TGTGCCAGCAGTTCGACTAGCGGGGGAGTCAATGAGCAGTTCTTC. Translation gives CASSSTSGGVNEQFF.

About this clone itself: Different DNA sequences within this sample yield the same CDR3. The J gene is TRBJ1-1, the V gene TRBV5-4; D remains ambiguous. V gave up 4 bases and J gave up 2 bases, with 12 bases separating them. Germline loops: CDR1 SGHNT, CDR2 YYREEE (reference sequence). This CDR3 is 14 amino acids long. The CDR3 region is CASSPGGLNTEAFF. CDR3 nucleotide sequence: TGTGCCAGCAGCCCCGGAGGGCTAAACACTGAAGCTTTCTTT.

The rearrangement links TRBV27 to TRBJ1-1; D unclear. Looked up from germline, CDR1 is MNHEY and CDR2 is SMNVEV (reference sequence). Trimming cost V 6 bases and J 2 bases, with 13 bases left between them. The CDR3 has 14 amino acids. This CDR3 reads CASRREDLNTEAFF. The CDR3 region has the DNA TGTGCCAGCAGGAGGGAGGACCTTAACACTGAAGCTTTCTTT.

The chain employs TRBV15 and TRBJ2-5; D call uncertain. The CDR3 has 14 amino acids. Germline V lookup: CDR1 LNHNV, CDR2 YYDKDF (reference sequence). V was clipped by 4 bases and J by 5 bases, with 14 bases between them. The CDR3 nucleotides are TGTGCCACCAGCAACTTGGGCCTAAGGGAGACCCAGTACTTC. This sequence encodes CATSNLGLRETQYF.

The J gene is TRBJ1-6, the V gene TRBV6-5; D may be TRBD1 (6 bases). This CDR3 has 15 amino acids. V lost 4 bases, J lost 6 bases, and 13 bases lay in between. Germline V gene data show CDR1 as MNHEY and CDR2 as SVGAGI. This CDR3 is CASSSMGAVNSPLHF. CDR3 nucleotides: TGTGCCAGCAGTTCAATGGGGGCAGTTAATTCACCCCTCCACTTT.

This clone appeared once. The sample has other DNA sequences that encode this CDR3 too. This chain links TRBV6-1 with TRBJ1-5; TRBD1 is a possible D gene (5 bases). The CDR3 contains 15 residues. V lost 3 bases and J lost 0, with 9 bases in between. Germline V gene sequence: CDR1 MNHNS, CDR2 SASEGT. The CDR3 sequence is CASSDRGYSNQPQHF. In DNA form, the CDR3 reads TGTGCCAGCAGTGATAGGGGATATAGCAATCAGCCCCAGCATTTT.

The chain uses TRBV4-3 and TRBJ2-7; TRBD2 aligns across 8 bases. The germline CDR1 and CDR2 sequences are LGHNA and YSLEER. Trimming took 0 bases from V and 0 from J; bases not matched to a gene: 7. The CDR3 runs to 17 residues. CDR3 nucleotides: TGCGCCAGCAGCCAAGACATAACTAGCGGCAGCTCCTACGAGCAGTACTTC. This codes for CASSQDITSGSSYEQYF.

Note on this clone: The sample has other DNA sequences that encode this CDR3 too. This chain connects TRBV7-3 to TRBJ1-1, with unresolved D. Germline V gives CDR1 SGHTA, CDR2 FQGTGA. Trimming shortened V by 0 bases and J by 0 bases, and 2 bases separated the two germline ends. CDR3 length: 13 amino acids. The CDR3 loop reads CASSLTVNTEAFF. CDR3 coding DNA: TGTGCCAGCAGCTTAACGGTGAACACTGAAGCTTTCTTT.

The rearrangement joins TRBV27 to TRBJ1-2; D remains unclear. The V and J ends lost 4 bases and 1 base respectively, with 7 bases between them. Germline V gives CDR1 MNHEY, CDR2 SMNVEV (reference sequence). CDR3 length: 13 residues. In DNA form, the CDR3 reads TGTGCCAGCAGTTCCAGAGGTAACTATGGCTACACCTTC. Protein product: CASSSRGNYGYTF.

V and J are TRBV6-5 and TRBJ1-2, with 7 positions matching TRBD1. Germline assignment: CDR1 MNHEY and CDR2 SVGAGI. The ends lost 4 bases at V and 7 bases at J; junction bases unmatched: 9. The CDR3 contains 14 residues. The CDR3: CASSSMTGSTGYTF. CDR3 in DNA: TGTGCCAGCAGTTCCATGACAGGGTCTACTGGCTACACCTTC.

The chain links TRBV30 to TRBJ2-3; 11 bases map to TRBD2. From germline, CDR1 is GTSNPN and CDR2 SVGIG (reference sequence). The V segment lost 1 base and the J segment 0 bases; nucleotides outside the gene matches: 15. The CDR3 sequence is 20 residues long. CDR3 amino acids: CAWSDLWGGLAGRSTDTQYF. The DNA for the CDR3 is TGTGCCTGGAGTGATCTATGGGGCGGACTAGCGGGTCGTAGCACAGATACGCAGTATTTT.

The chain recombines TRBV6-6 with TRBJ2-3; a possible D gene is TRBD2 (7 bases). The CDR3 runs 16 residues. The V and J ends lost 6 bases and 4 bases respectively, with 20 bases between them. In germline, CDR1 is MNHNY, CDR2 SVGAGI (reference sequence). CDR3 amino acids: CASRTAGAGLSDTQYF. The DNA of the CDR3 is TGTGCCAGCAGGACCGCGGGGGCCGGGTTGTCAGATACGCAGTATTTT.

This rearrangement joins TRBV5-6 to TRBJ1-6; a possible D gene is TRBD1 (5 bases). From germline, CDR1 is SGHDT and CDR2 YYEEEE. There are 12 residues in the CDR3. V gave up 0 bases and J gave up 14 bases, with 9 bases separating them. CDR3: CASSLVGQSLHF. As DNA, the CDR3 is TGTGCCAGCAGCTTGGTTGGACAATCCCTCCACTTT. Full variable domain (outside the CDR3, taken from reference TRBV5-6 and TRBJ1-6): DAGVTQSPTHLIKTRGQQVTLRCSPKSGHDTVSWYQQALGQGPQFIFQYYEEEERQRGNFPDRFSGHQFPNYSSELNVNALLLGDSALYLCASSLVGQSLHFGNGTRLTVT.

Points on this clone: This specimen includes other DNA sequences encoding the same CDR3. The V call is TRBV5-1, the J call TRBJ2-7; TRBD1 agrees at 7 bases. CDR3 length: 14 amino acids. From germline, CDR1 is SGHRS and CDR2 YFSETQ. The trim removed 0 bases at V and 4 bases at J, leaving 4 bases unmatched. This CDR3 reads CASSLGQGRYEQYF. The DNA for the CDR3 is TGCGCCAGCAGCTTGGGACAGGGAAGGTACGAGCAGTACTTC. Together with reference TRBV5-1 and TRBJ2-7, the CDR3 gives the full variable domain: KAGVTQTPRYLIKTRGQQVTLSCSPISGHRSVSWYQQTPGQGLQFLFEYFSETQRNKGNFPGRFSGRQFSNSRSEMNVSTLELGDSALYLCASSLGQGRYEQYFGPGTRLTVT.

This clone showed up just once. V is TRBV30 and J is TRBJ2-2, with TRBD1 matching 9 bases. The CDR3 is 14 amino acids. Germline CDR1 reads GTSNPN; CDR2 reads SVGIG (reference sequence). Losses at the gene ends were 4 bases for V and 1 base for J; bases not matched to a gene: 1. The CDR3 is CAWTDRGNTGELFF. The CDR3 DNA reads as TGTGCCTGGACGGACAGGGGGAACACCGGGGAGCTGTTTTTT. The full variable domain, in which reference TRBV30 and TRBJ2-2 provide the parts outside the CDR3, is SQTIHQWPATLVQPVGSPLSLECTVEGTSNPNLYWYRQAAGRGLQLLFYSVGIGQISSEVPQNLSASRPQDRQFILSSKKLLLSDSGFYLCAWTDRGNTGELFFGEGSRLTVL.

The J gene is TRBJ2-1, the V gene TRBV9; D gene ambiguous. V lost 0 bases and J lost 5, with 12 bases in between. This CDR3 has 15 amino acids. From germline, CDR1 is SGDLS and CDR2 YYNGEE. DNA of the CDR3: TGTGCCAGCAGCGTAGCCGCGACTTCCAACAATGAGCAGTTCTTC. Encoded protein: CASSVAATSNNEQFF.

The chain employs TRBV28 and TRBJ1-2; TRBD1 matches 8 bases. The germline CDR1 and CDR2 sequences are MDHEN and SYDVKM. The CDR3 totals 15 residues. V lost 5 bases and J lost 4; bases outside the gene matches: 9. The CDR3 DNA sequence: TGTGCCAGCAGTCCTCGGGACAGGTCTAGCTATGGCTACACCTTC. This codes for CASSPRDRSSYGYTF.

This sequence joins TRBV7-2 and TRBJ1-2, with D tentatively TRBD1 (6 bases). The length of the CDR3 is 14 residues. Germline V lookup: CDR1 SGHTA, CDR2 FQGNSA. V was pared by 4 bases and J by 3 bases, with 12 bases between. The CDR3 sequence is CASSSSTGHYGYTF. The CDR3 DNA sequence: TGTGCCAGCAGCTCCTCGACAGGACACTATGGCTACACCTTC.

This clone was seen only once. This may be a read error: a much more frequent sequence differs by one nucleotide. The chain couples TRBV30 to TRBJ1-4; 7 bases align to TRBD1. In germline, CDR1 is GTSNPN, CDR2 SVGIG (reference sequence). This CDR3 region has 14 residues. The CDR3 nucleotides read TGTGACTGGAGTGACAGGGCCTATAATGAAAAACTGTTTTTT. Its protein is CDWSDRAYNEKLFF.

The chain recombines TRBV4-3 with TRBJ1-3; 7 bases match TRBD1. Germline values: CDR1 LGHNA, CDR2 YSLEER. J was trimmed by 0 bases and V by 0 bases; bases with no gene match: 5. The length of the CDR3 is 17 residues. CDR3 nucleotides: TGCGCCAGCAGCCAAGATTGGGAGGGGGCCTCTGGAAACACCATATATTTT. Protein product: CASSQDWEGASGNTIYF.

The genes are TRBV10-3 and TRBJ1-5; 10 nucleotides agree with TRBD1. The ends lost 0 bases at V and 6 bases at J; junction bases unmatched: 8. From germline, CDR1 is ENHRY and CDR2 SYGVKD. This CDR3 contains 17 residues. CDR3 loop: CAISESQTGGWSQPQHF. The DNA for the CDR3 is TGTGCCATCAGTGAGTCGCAGACAGGGGGCTGGAGTCAGCCCCAGCATTTT.

CDR3 region: CAASGDRITDTQYF. CDR3 bases: TGTGCCGCCAGTGGGGATCGTATCACAGATACGCAGTATTTT. The J gene is TRBJ2-3, the V gene TRBV10-3; D remains ambiguous. Germline CDR1 reads ENHRY; CDR2 reads SYGVKD. The CDR3 runs 14 residues. The V gene lost 11 bases and the J gene lost 2 bases, with 17 bases spanning the gap.